A single sample is the source of the 18 T cell receptor beta chains below, sequenced in a study of post-analysis software for immune sequencing data. Study-level results: With TRBV5-6, TRBV5-1 and TRBV20-1 included, about 5 TRBV segments were more frequent in patients than in controls.

Which antigens these TCRs recognize remains unknown. Prepared libraries of TCR beta cDNA carried unique molecular identifiers. TCRdb passed the PCR reads through MiXCR, listing each CDR3 protein once. The sample yields about 770,000 distinct CDR3 sequences, 46% seen once. Material for sequencing was blood. The source of these receptors is a girl under 18 with multiple sclerosis.

This clonotype occurred a few times. The chain combines TRBV29-1 with TRBJ2-1; 7 bases agree with TRBD2. With 6 bases clipped from V and 7 bases from J, the junction kept 9 bases outside the gene matches. The CDR3 is 13 residues long. Germline V lookup: CDR1 SQVTM, CDR2 ANQGSEA. This chain's CDR3 is CSVPGTIANEQFF. The CDR3 region has the DNA TGCAGCGTGCCCGGGACTATAGCAAATGAGCAGTTCTTC.

The rearrangement joins TRBV29-1 to TRBJ2-1; D call uncertain. This CDR3 comprises 13 residues. Germline values: CDR1 SQVTM, CDR2 ANQGSEA. V lost 4 bases to trimming and J lost 2 bases, with 9 bases between them. CDR3 nucleotide sequence: TGCAGCGTTGTGATTCCTACCTACAATGAGCAGTTCTTC. This encodes CSVVIPTYNEQFF.

The chain is built from TRBV20-1 and TRBJ2-7, with 10 bases aligning to TRBD2. The trim removed 2 bases at V and 7 bases at J, leaving 8 bases unmatched. The CDR3 consists of 14 residues. Germline V gene lookup returns CDR1 DFQATT and CDR2 SNEGSKA (reference sequence). The CDR3 is CSARPPSGREEQYF. The CDR3 DNA follows: TGCAGTGCTAGACCCCCAAGCGGGAGGGAGGAGCAGTACTTC.

Only a few counts were recorded for this clonotype. The DNA for the CDR3 is TGTGCCAGCAGCTCTGACCCAAACCTCAATGAGCAGTTCTTC. It codes for CASSSDPNLNEQFF. The V gene is TRBV7-6, the J gene TRBJ2-1, with D unclear. Per germline, CDR1 SGHVS and CDR2 FNYEAQ. V was trimmed by 4 bases and J by 6 bases, leaving 13 bases between them. This CDR3 spans 14 amino acids.

DNA for the CDR3: TGCAGTGCTGGATCCCAGGGGGAAGAGACCCAGTACTTC. As protein: CSAGSQGEETQYF. The chain employs TRBV20-1 and TRBJ2-5; 7 bases agree with TRBD1. Trimming at V came to 5 bases and at J to 3 bases, leaving 6 bases not matched to a gene. In germline, CDR1 is DFQATT, CDR2 SNEGSKA (reference sequence). The CDR3 runs to 13 residues.

The chain recombines TRBV7-2 with TRBJ2-7; 8 bases fit TRBD1. The germline CDR1 and CDR2 sequences are SGHTA and FQGNSA. The junction had 6 bases not matched to a gene; V was cut back by 1 base and J by 4 bases. The CDR3 loop spans 15 amino acids. The CDR3 nucleotides read TGTGCCAGCAGCTTAGATCCAGGGGGCGGATACGAGCAGTACTTC. This codes for CASSLDPGGGYEQYF.

In its sample, this clonotype was seen a few times. V gene TRBV24-1 combines with J gene TRBJ2-1; 12 bases are shared with TRBD2. The V segment lost 3 bases and the J segment 4 bases; nucleotides outside the gene matches: 0. This CDR3 has 15 amino acids. Germline V lookup: CDR1 KGHDR, CDR2 SFDVKD. The CDR3 coding sequence is TGTGCCACCAGTGATGGGACTAGCGGGTACAATGAGCAGTTCTTC. It encodes CATSDGTSGYNEQFF.

A few counts support this clonotype. This rearrangement joins TRBV20-1 to TRBJ2-3; no definite D call. Looked up from germline, CDR1 is DFQATT and CDR2 is SNEGSKA (reference sequence). This CDR3 spans 9 amino acids. The V end was cut by 3 bases, the J end by 9 bases, with 4 bases between. The CDR3 coding sequence is TGCAGTGCTAGTGGAACGCAGTATTTT. Translating it yields CSASGTQYF.

This clonotype was detected only a few times. V is TRBV27 and J is TRBJ2-1; 9 bases align to TRBD2. CDR1 is MNHEY and CDR2 is SMNVEV in the germline V gene (reference sequence). The junction had 10 bases not matched to a gene; V was cut back by 6 bases and J by 4 bases. CDR3 length: 16 amino acids. CDR3 residues: CASRLGGRASYNEQFF. The CDR3, as DNA: TGTGCCAGCAGGTTGGGCGGGAGGGCCTCATACAATGAGCAGTTCTTC.

This clonotype appeared a few times. The V gene is TRBV5-1, the J gene TRBJ2-3; TRBD2 might be the D (6 bases). Looked up from germline, CDR1 is SGHRS and CDR2 is YFSETQ. Trimming removed 2 bases at V and 4 bases at J, with 8 bases between. The CDR3 is 13 amino acids. CDR3 amino acids: CASSFRRADTQYF. The DNA for the CDR3 is TGCGCCAGCAGCTTCCGGAGGGCAGATACGCAGTATTTT.

The table lists this clonotype with a few counts. V and J are TRBV29-1 and TRBJ2-6, with D unresolved. The germline CDR1 and CDR2 sequences are SQVTM and ANQGSEA. The CDR3 spans 15 residues. Trimming took off 0 bases at V and 4 bases at J, with 10 bases between the two ends. The CDR3 is CSVEELGTGANVLTF. DNA of the CDR3: TGCAGCGTTGAAGAGTTAGGTACCGGGGCCAACGTCCTGACTTTC.

The CDR3 spells CATSDPTSGSLNEQFF. CDR3 nucleotides: TGTGCCACCAGTGACCCGACTAGCGGGAGTCTAAATGAGCAGTTCTTC. The chain is built from TRBV24-1 and TRBJ2-1; TRBD2 matches at 12 bases. This CDR3 contains 16 residues. Trimming took 4 bases from V and 7 from J; bases not matched to a gene: 7. CDR1 and CDR2 (germline): KGHDR, SFDVKD.

CDR3 sequence (DNA): TGTGCCAGCAGTTTAGCGGGAGAGAGAGATACGCAGTATTTT. Translated, it gives CASSLAGERDTQYF. The chain links TRBV27 to TRBJ2-3, with 7 nucleotides matching TRBD2. This CDR3 has 14 amino acids. The germline V gene has CDR1 MNHEY and CDR2 SMNVEV (reference sequence). With V trimmed by 2 bases and J by 5 bases, 4 bases remained unmatched.

This clonotype was detected only a few times. The J gene is TRBJ2-5, the V gene TRBV14; D is undetermined. The germline V gene has CDR1 SGHDN and CDR2 FVKESK. This CDR3 has 13 residues. V was clipped by 0 bases and J by 11 bases, with 13 bases between them. The CDR3 region has the DNA TGTGCCAGCAGCCAAGACCTTTTGGCGGAGCAGTACTTC. Amino acid sequence: CASSQDLLAEQYF. The whole variable domain, filled in from reference TRBV14 and TRBJ2-5, reads EAGVTQFPSHSVIEKGQTVTLRCDPISGHDNLYWYRRVMGKEIKFLLHFVKESKQDESGMPNNRFLAERTGGTYSTLKVQPAELEDSGVYFCASSQDLLAEQYFGPGTRLLVL.

This clonotype was counted only a few times. This chain links TRBV4-3 with TRBJ2-7, with 8 nucleotides matching TRBD2. CDR3 length: 15 amino acids. Losses at the gene ends were 4 bases for V and 5 bases for J; bases not matched to a gene: 10. Per germline, CDR1 LGHNA and CDR2 YSLEER. The CDR3 loop reads CASSRLREVIHEQYF. The CDR3 bases are TGCGCCAGCAGCCGTCTGCGGGAGGTCATCCACGAGCAGTACTTC.

This chain uses TRBV7-2 with TRBJ2-6, with 10 positions matching TRBD2. Trimming removed 2 bases from V and 2 bases from J; junction bases left unmatched: 9. There are 19 residues in the CDR3. Germline V gives CDR1 SGHTA, CDR2 FQGNSA. The CDR3 spells CASSLPTRAGGPGANVLTF. CDR3 DNA sequence: TGTGCCAGCAGCTTACCTACTAGAGCGGGAGGGCCTGGGGCCAACGTCCTGACTTTC.

There are a few counts of this clonotype. The rearrangement links TRBV29-1 to TRBJ2-5; 10 nucleotides align to TRBD2. V shed 7 bases, J shed 2 bases, and the junction held 1 base outside the gene matches. This CDR3 spans 12 amino acids. Per germline, CDR1 SQVTM and CDR2 ANQGSEA. This CDR3 is CSGTSGQETQYF. CDR3 bases: TGCAGCGGGACTAGCGGACAAGAGACCCAGTACTTC.

Here the CDR3 reads CSVDFMAELNYGYTF. The CDR3 bases are TGCAGCGTTGATTTTATGGCAGAATTGAACTATGGCTACACCTTC. This chain connects TRBV29-1 to TRBJ1-2; no clear D. The CDR3 has 15 residues. CDR1 is SQVTM and CDR2 is ANQGSEA in the germline V gene. V was trimmed by 3 bases and J by 2 bases, leaving 16 bases between them.